This entry lists 28 T cell receptor beta chains sequenced from one sample in a study of blood T cell repertoires in COVID-19 (dated by TCRdb to 2020 to 2021). The library came from the immunoSEQ multiplex PCR assay. TCRdb holds this immuneACCESS table with in-frame rearrangements only. Some clones are missing; in checked studies, unresolved V genes explain under half, and the rest has no known cause. The sample table holds around 37,000 clones, of which about 82% were seen once. Of the sample, 4.8% falls within the top ten clones. Sequenced input: peripheral blood. These receptors were obtained from a man over 45 with active COVID-19.

The V call is TRBV27, the J call TRBJ2-1, with a weak D call TRBD2 (5 bases). The germline V gene encodes CDR1 MNHEY and CDR2 SMNVEV (reference sequence). The CDR3 covers 16 residues. The germline V and J ends were trimmed by 3 bases and 0 bases, with 12 bases remaining between them. CDR3 DNA: TGTGCCAGCAGTTTTGAGGGAAAGAGCTCCTACAATGAGCAGTTCTTC. Translated, it gives CASSFEGKSSYNEQFF.

The rearrangement joins TRBV28 to TRBJ1-2; the match to TRBD1 covers 8 bases. With V trimmed by 8 bases and J by 7 bases, 9 bases remained unmatched. Germline loops: CDR1 MDHEN, CDR2 SYDVKM. The CDR3 spans 13 residues. This chain's CDR3 is CASRVTGVGGYTF. The CDR3 bases are TGTGCCAGCCGTGTGACAGGGGTGGGTGGCTACACCTTC.

The V and J genes are TRBV28 and TRBJ2-5; the D is unclear. This CDR3 region has 12 residues. Trimming took off 6 bases at V and 1 base at J, with 6 bases between the two ends. Germline CDR1 reads MDHEN; CDR2 reads SYDVKM. CDR3 DNA sequence: TGTGCCAGCAGCTCTCCCCAAGAGACCCAGTACTTC. Translated, it gives CASSSPQETQYF.

This sequence joins TRBV6-5 and TRBJ1-3, with D hard to call. Deletions cut 11 bases from V and 0 bases from J, with 17 bases between. This CDR3 has 15 amino acids. From germline, CDR1 is MNHEY and CDR2 SVGAGI. CDR3 coding DNA: TGTGCCTCCCAGGTGGGAGGCCACTCTGGAAACACCATATATTTT. Translation: CASQVGGHSGNTIYF.

The chain carries TRBV29-1 and TRBJ2-7, with D perhaps matching TRBD2 (5 bases). Germline V gene sequence: CDR1 SQVTM, CDR2 ANQGSEA. Trimming removed 4 bases from V and 3 bases from J, with 19 bases in between. There are 15 residues in the CDR3. The CDR3 bases are TGCAGCGTTGCATTCAAGACGTCGACTAACTACGAGCAGTACTTC. It codes for CSVAFKTSTNYEQYF.

J is TRBJ2-1 and V is TRBV11-2, with TRBD2 matching 9 bases. Germline-derived CDR1 and CDR2 are SGHAT and FQNNGV. The V gene end was trimmed by 1 base and the J gene end by 5 bases; junction bases not matched to a gene: 6. CDR3 length equals 16 residues. Here the CDR3 DNA reads TGTGCCAGCAGCTTAGGACCTAGCGGGGTTCACAATGAGCAGTTCTTC. It translates to CASSLGPSGVHNEQFF.

The chain is built from TRBV7-2 and TRBJ2-5; 9 nucleotides agree with TRBD2. The CDR3 spans 15 residues. Germline loops: CDR1 SGHTA, CDR2 FQGNSA. The V and J ends lost 5 bases and 13 bases, in that order; junction bases with no gene match: 17. As DNA, the CDR3 is TGTGCCAGCAGCCTGAGGGCTAGCGGGGTCCCCCCTGCGTACTTC. Translating it yields CASSLRASGVPPAYF.

The chain employs TRBV23-1 and TRBJ2-3; TRBD2 aligns across 14 bases. TRBV23-1 is identified as an open reading frame with a role that is uncertain. V was clipped by 2 bases and J by 0 bases; unmatched bases: 4. CDR3 size: 18 residues. In DNA form, the CDR3 reads TGCGCCAGCAGTCAAACTCGGACTAGCGGGGGGAGCACAGATACGCAGTATTTT. It specifies CASSQTRTSGGSTDTQYF.

The J gene is TRBJ1-1, the V gene TRBV2; D may be TRBD1 (5 bases). This CDR3 has 15 amino acids. The germline gives CDR1 SNHLY, CDR2 FYNNEI. Deletions cut 0 bases from V and 3 bases from J, with 11 bases between. CDR3 region: CASSEAGGVYTEAFF. The CDR3 bases are TGTGCCAGCAGTGAAGCGGGGGGGGTCTACACTGAAGCTTTCTTT. Variable domain in full (rest from reference TRBV2 and TRBJ1-1): EPEVTQTPSHQVTQMGQEVILRCVPISNHLYFYWYRQILGQKVEFLVSFYNNEISEKSEIFDDQFSVERPDGSNFTLKIRSTKLEDSAMYFCASSEAGGVYTEAFFGQGTRLTVV.

The J gene is TRBJ1-4, the V gene TRBV7-9, with 7 bases lining up with TRBD1. Looked up from germline, CDR1 is SEHNR and CDR2 is FQNEAQ (reference sequence). Trimming at V came to 5 bases and at J to 0 bases, leaving 6 bases not matched to a gene. This CDR3 region has 16 residues. CDR3 amino acids: CASSDRDSATNEKLFF. CDR3 bases: TGTGCCAGCAGCGACCGGGACAGCGCAACTAATGAAAAACTGTTTTTT.

The V call is TRBV13, the J call TRBJ2-5, with 13 bases that match TRBD2. CDR3 length: 16 residues. Germline V CDR1 and CDR2: PRHDT, FYEKMQ (reference sequence). Trimming took 2 bases from V and 3 from J; bases not matched to a gene: 3. CDR3 sequence: CASSLTSGGVKETQYF. The CDR3 DNA reads TGTGCCAGCAGCTTAACTAGCGGGGGGGTTAAAGAGACCCAGTACTTC.

As DNA, the CDR3 is TGCGCCAGCAGGCGATGGACAGGGATGAGCTCCTACGAGCAGTACTTC. Translation: CASRRWTGMSSYEQYF. The gene calls are TRBV5-1 and TRBJ2-7, with TRBD1 matching 8 bases. V shed 5 bases and J 0 bases; nucleotides not matched to a gene: 10. The germline gives CDR1 SGHRS, CDR2 YFSETQ. This CDR3 spans 16 amino acids.

This chain uses TRBV6-5 with TRBJ2-1, with 8 nucleotides matching TRBD2. The length of the CDR3 is 15 residues. CDR1 and CDR2 (germline): MNHEY, SVGAGI. The ends lost 1 base at V and 3 bases at J; junction bases unmatched: 2. The CDR3 sequence is CASSYLSGGYNEQFF. CDR3 sequence (DNA): TGTGCCAGCAGTTACTTGAGCGGGGGCTACAATGAGCAGTTCTTC.

This clone has a single count. The chain couples TRBV5-4 to TRBJ2-2, with 11 nucleotides matching TRBD2. Trimming at V came to 1 base and at J to 9 bases, leaving 8 bases not matched to a gene. Germline V gene data show CDR1 as SGHNT and CDR2 as YYREEE (reference sequence). The CDR3 sequence is 16 residues long. CDR3 region: CASSLYVAGGPRELFF. The DNA of the CDR3 is TGTGCCAGCAGCTTGTACGTAGCGGGGGGGCCACGGGAGCTGTTTTTT.

This chain uses TRBV19 with TRBJ1-1; 9 positions match TRBD1. The V gene end was trimmed by 5 bases and the J gene end by 6 bases; junction bases not matched to a gene: 10. Germline V gene sequence: CDR1 LNHDA, CDR2 SQIVND (reference sequence). This CDR3 has 15 amino acids. CDR3 nucleotides: TGTGCCAGTAGTGCCGGGACAGGGAAGTCACCTGAAGCTTTCTTT. Its translation: CASSAGTGKSPEAFF.

Only a few counts were recorded for this clone. The chain uses TRBV7-8 and TRBJ2-5; 8 bases are a match to TRBD2. The V segment lost 4 bases and the J segment 5 bases; nucleotides outside the gene matches: 15. The CDR3 consists of 17 residues. The germline gives CDR1 SGHVS, CDR2 FQNEAQ. Written as DNA, the CDR3 is TGTGCCAGCAGCTGGGACCCGCGGGGGGTGGGGGAGGAGACCCAGTACTTC. It encodes CASSWDPRGVGEETQYF.

The chain carries TRBV3-1 (or the pseudogene TRBV3-2) and TRBJ1-3; D is uncertain. CDR1 and CDR2 from the germline V gene are LGHDT and YNNKEL (reference sequence). This CDR3 spans 16 amino acids. V dropped 3 bases and J dropped 4 bases, with 16 bases sitting between them. In DNA form, the CDR3 reads TGTGCCAGCAGCCAGGCAGGAGGGTCCCTAGGAAACACCATATATTTT. Encoded protein: CASSQAGGSLGNTIYF.

The chain combines TRBV6-5 with TRBJ1-2, with 7 positions matching TRBD1. Looked up from germline, CDR1 is MNHEY and CDR2 is SVGAGI. Trimming at V came to 7 bases and at J to 4 bases, leaving 12 bases not matched to a gene. The CDR3 spans 15 residues. CDR3 protein: CASTTRQGSTYGYTF. The CDR3 region has the DNA TGTGCCAGCACAACTCGACAGGGCTCCACCTATGGCTACACCTTC.

This clone showed up just once. The genes are TRBV5-1 and TRBJ1-4; D is unresolved. The CDR3 has 14 residues. Trimming pared 0 bases from V and 10 bases from J, leaving 13 bases between. The germline CDR1 and CDR2 sequences are SGHRS and YFSETQ. CDR3 nucleotides: TGCGCCAGCAGCTTGGCGGGAGGTGGAGGAAAACTGTTTTTT. Encoded protein: CASSLAGGGGKLFF.

The count of this clone is one. The chain has TRBV2 and TRBJ2-3; TRBD1 aligns across 9 bases. The CDR3 length is 11 residues. Trimming took 4 bases from V and 11 from J; bases not matched to a gene: 1. Germline V gene data show CDR1 as SNHLY and CDR2 as FYNNEI. The CDR3 protein is CASSGDREQYF. In nucleotides, the CDR3 is TGTGCCAGCAGTGGGGACAGGGAGCAGTATTTT.

The CDR3: CASSEAPTSGEETQYF. CDR3 nucleotide sequence: TGTGCCAGCAGTGAAGCACCGACTAGCGGGGAGGAGACCCAGTACTTC. The gene calls are TRBV2 and TRBJ2-5, with 11 positions matching TRBD2. Germline loops: CDR1 SNHLY, CDR2 FYNNEI. V shed 0 bases and J 5 bases; nucleotides not matched to a gene: 5. This CDR3 region has 16 residues. The full variable domain, its missing parts supplied by reference TRBV2 and TRBJ2-5, is EPEVTQTPSHQVTQMGQEVILRCVPISNHLYFYWYRQILGQKVEFLVSFYNNEISEKSEIFDDQFSVERPDGSNFTLKIRSTKLEDSAMYFCASSEAPTSGEETQYFGPGTRLLVL.

V usage is TRBV28 and J usage is TRBJ1-4, with unresolved D. Germline CDR1 and CDR2: MDHEN and SYDVKM. The CDR3 extends over 13 amino acids. V lost 6 bases and J lost 5, with 10 bases in between. CDR3 DNA: TGTGCCAGCAGGGCGGCCCTAAATGAAAAACTGTTTTTT. Amino acids: CASRAALNEKLFF.

This chain links TRBV5-1 with TRBJ2-1; the match to TRBD1 covers 8 bases. From germline, CDR1 is SGHRS and CDR2 YFSETQ. The CDR3 consists of 15 residues. V trimming: 4 bases; J trimming: 8 bases; junction bases outside the gene matches: 11. The CDR3 DNA is TGCGCCAGCAGCCCCCCCCGACAGGGGAGCGATGAGCAGTTCTTC. Protein product: CASSPPRQGSDEQFF.

This sequence joins TRBV20-1 and TRBJ1-1; D is unclear. CDR3 size: 11 residues. Germline CDR1 is DFQATT and CDR2 is SNEGSKA (reference sequence). Trimming stripped 7 bases from V and 5 bases from J, with 11 bases between. The CDR3 nucleotides are TGCAGTGTGCGGGTTTATACTGAAGCTTTCTTT. This sequence encodes CSVRVYTEAFF.

This clone was found once. The chain recombines TRBV7-8 with TRBJ1-5; D remains unclear. The CDR3 has 16 residues. Trimming shortened V by 0 bases and J by 2 bases, and 11 bases separated the two germline ends. CDR1 SGHVS and CDR2 FQNEAQ come from the germline V gene. The CDR3 protein is CASSLAQAAGNQPQHF. The CDR3 bases are TGTGCCAGCAGCTTAGCGCAGGCTGCCGGCAATCAGCCCCAGCATTTT.

The chain joins TRBV7-8 to TRBJ1-5, with 7 bases aligning to TRBD1. The J segment lost 2 bases and the V segment lost 2 bases, leaving 3 bases of the junction unmatched. The length of the CDR3 is 15 residues. Germline CDR1 is SGHVS and CDR2 is FQNEAQ. The CDR3 protein is CASSLLGTGNQPQHF. The CDR3 bases are TGTGCCAGCAGCTTACTTGGGACAGGCAATCAGCCCCAGCATTTT.

The chain links TRBV7-2 to TRBJ2-5; 11 nucleotides agree with TRBD2. After removal of 5 bases from V and 3 bases from J, the junction contained 11 bases not matched to a gene. CDR1 SGHTA and CDR2 FQGNSA come from the germline V gene. The CDR3 runs to 17 residues. For the CDR3, the DNA is TGTGCCAGCAGCATCAGACTAGCGGGGAACCTCGAAGAGACCCAGTACTTC. Protein: CASSIRLAGNLEETQYF.

This rearrangement joins TRBV9 to TRBJ2-7; tentatively, D is TRBD2 (6 bases). In germline, CDR1 is SGDLS, CDR2 YYNGEE. V lost 0 bases and J 4 bases, leaving 14 bases between the germline ends. The CDR3 covers 15 residues. The DNA for the CDR3 is TGTGCCAGCAGCGTAGGAGGCGCGGGGAGTTACGAGCAGTACTTC. Its translation is CASSVGGAGSYEQYF.